This is a list of T cell receptor beta chains from one sample in a study of shared clonotypes between healthy human individuals. Assay: immunoSEQ multiplex PCR; the TCRdb copy retains only in-frame clones and omits some. The sample lists roughly 680,000 clones, about two thirds occurring once. Sequenced input: memory CD4+ T cells sorted from blood. The receptors were sampled from a woman aged 25 to 39 in good health. Both conserved end residues are part of each CDR3. Fields, in order: clone size, J gene, D gene, V gene, CDR3 protein, CDR3 DNA. D genes are given only for firm matches. Where a row states a size, it is once, few, many or the class of an expanded clone; other rows omit it.

few,TRBJ1-1,.,TRBV18,CASSPIARNTEAFF,TGTGCCAGCTCACCAATTGCACGGAACACTGAAGCTTTCTTT
.,TRBJ2-5,TRBD1,TRBV19,CASSIGTFRGPRETQYF,TGTGCCAGTAGTATTGGAACGTTCAGGGGGCCACGCGAGACCCAGTACTTC
.,TRBJ1-2,TRBD1,TRBV7-9,CASSSEQGAGYTF,TGTGCCAGCAGCTCAGAGCAGGGGGCTGGCTACACCTTC
once,TRBJ1-1,.,TRBV28,CASSSDGNTEAFF,TGTGCCAGCAGTTCCGACGGGAACACTGAAGCTTTCTTT
.,TRBJ2-1,.,TRBV5-4,CASSLIGVQHNEQFF,TGTGCCAGCAGCTTGATCGGGGTCCAGCACAATGAGCAGTTCTTC
.,TRBJ2-2,.,TRBV5-1,CASSRVDWSNTGELFF,TGCGCCAGCAGCAGGGTCGATTGGTCGAACACCGGGGAGCTGTTTTTT
.,TRBJ2-1,TRBD2,TRBV18,CASSPTSGRKNEQFF,TGTGCCAGCTCACCGACTAGCGGGAGGAAGAATGAGCAGTTCTTC
.,TRBJ2-7,.,TRBV12-1,CASPGYGRIPYEQYF,TGTGCCAGCCCGGGGTACGGGAGAATTCCCTACGAGCAGTACTTC
few,TRBJ1-1,.,TRBV11-3,CASSPSGGNEAFF,TGTGCCAGCAGCCCCTCCGGAGGGAATGAAGCTTTCTTT
.,TRBJ2-3,TRBD2,TRBV5-1,CASRASGNWADTQYF,TGCGCCAGCAGGGCTAGCGGGAATTGGGCGGATACGCAGTATTTT
.,TRBJ2-7,TRBD1,TRBV19,CASRSGTGPYEQYF,TGTGCCAGTAGATCCGGGACAGGGCCCTACGAGCAGTACTTC
few,TRBJ2-2,.,TRBV7-9,CASGFPHFVGELFF,TGTGCCAGCGGATTTCCTCACTTTGTCGGGGAGCTGTTTTTT
.,TRBJ2-3,TRBD2,TRBV18,CASSPTPTSGNTDTQYF,TGTGCCAGCTCACCAACGCCAACTAGCGGGAACACAGATACGCAGTATTTT
.,TRBJ1-1,.,TRBV30,CAWSLGYTEAFF,TGTGCCTGGAGCTTGGGGTACACTGAAGCTTTCTTT
.,TRBJ1-4,.,TRBV28,CASSLNDKTNEKLFF,TGTGCCAGCAGTTTAAACGACAAAACTAATGAAAAACTGTTTTTT
once,TRBJ1-4,.,TRBV28,CASSPGDLFEKLFF,TGTGCCAGCAGTCCGGGAGACCTCTTTGAAAAACTGTTTTTT
few,TRBJ2-7,TRBD1,TRBV5-8,CASSPRGQGTYEQYF,TGTGCCAGCAGCCCGCGGGGACAGGGTACCTACGAGCAGTACTTC
.,TRBJ2-6,.,TRBV7-3,CASSLTNISPGSGANVLTF,TGTGCCAGCAGCTTAACAAACATATCACCCGGCTCTGGGGCCAACGTCCTGACTTTC
.,TRBJ2-5,TRBD1,TRBV28,CASSLLPDRAKTQYF,TGTGCCAGCAGTTTATTGCCGGACAGGGCAAAGACCCAGTACTTC
.,TRBJ2-5,.,TRBV7-9,CASSFLSGQETQYF,TGTGCCAGCAGCTTTCTTTCAGGGCAAGAGACCCAGTACTTC
.,TRBJ2-5,.,TRBV11-2,CASSPQDRETQYF,TGTGCCAGCAGCCCACAGGACCGGGAGACCCAGTACTTC
.,TRBJ2-7,TRBD2,TRBV5-1,CASSLGQRESEQYF,TGCGCCAGCAGCTTGGGTCAGCGGGAGTCCGAGCAGTACTTC
once,TRBJ2-4,TRBD2,TRBV7-6,CASSRNSGRSGDIQYF,TGTGCCAGCAGCCGTAATAGCGGGAGGTCCGGGGACATTCAGTACTTC
.,TRBJ2-7,TRBD2,TRBV5-1,CASSLGLGGEQYF,TGCGCCAGCAGCCTAGGACTAGGCGGCGAGCAGTACTTC
.,TRBJ2-4,TRBD1,TRBV18,CASSLTPDRENIQYF,TGTGCCAGCTCACTAACCCCGGACAGGGAGAACATTCAGTACTTC
.,TRBJ1-1,.,TRBV19,CASSIVAGNTEAFF,TGTGCCAGTAGTATAGTTGCTGGGAACACTGAAGCTTTCTTT
.,TRBJ2-7,TRBD2,TRBV7-2,CASSSGLAGGREQYF,TGTGCCAGCAGCTCGGGACTAGCGGGAGGCCGCGAGCAGTACTTC
.,TRBJ2-7,TRBD1,TRBV19,CASSQDRGYEQYF,TGTGCCAGTAGTCAGGACAGGGGCTACGAGCAGTACTTC
.,TRBJ2-7,TRBD1,TRBV6-6,CASSRTGNYEQYF,TGTGCCAGCAGTCGGACAGGGAACTACGAGCAGTACTTC
.,TRBJ2-3,.,TRBV20-1,CSAKAPDTQYF,TGCAGTGCTAAAGCTCCAGATACGCAGTATTTT
.,TRBJ1-3,.,TRBV30,CAWTPGQISGNTIYF,TGTGCCTGGACACCGGGACAAATCTCTGGAAACACCATATATTTT
.,TRBJ2-1,.,TRBV19,CASSRGQGYNEQFF,TGTGCCAGTAGTCGGGGGCAGGGGTACAATGAGCAGTTCTTC
many,TRBJ2-1,.,TRBV30,CAWNAGGSYNEQFF,TGTGCCTGGAATGCGGGCGGCTCCTACAATGAGCAGTTCTTC
.,TRBJ2-2,.,TRBV18,CASSPVRSGTNTGELFF,TGTGCCAGCTCACCAGTTAGGAGCGGAACGAACACCGGGGAGCTGTTTTTT
.,TRBJ2-1,.,TRBV4-1,CASSQEGNEQFF,TGCGCCAGCAGCCAAGAAGGCAATGAGCAGTTCTTC
few,TRBJ1-3,.,TRBV4-1,CASSQDLGSGNTIYF,TGCGCCAGCAGCCAAGATTTAGGGAGCGGAAACACCATATATTTT
few,TRBJ2-7,.,TRBV30,CAWTVRYPLGEQYF,TGTGCCTGGACTGTACGGTACCCTCTCGGCGAGCAGTACTTC
.,TRBJ2-7,.,TRBV6-5,CASSKTWRDYEQYF,TGTGCCAGCAGCAAGACCTGGCGGGACTACGAGCAGTACTTC
.,TRBJ1-2,.,TRBV5-4,CASSPTEGGYTF,TGTGCCAGCAGCCCTACCGAGGGGGGCTACACCTTC
.,TRBJ2-1,.,TRBV4-1,CASSPKPLEMVLFF,TGCGCCAGCAGCCCGAAGCCATTGGAGATGGTGTTGTTCTTC
few,TRBJ2-2,.,TRBV10-2,CASRLSFSGELFF,TGCGCCAGCAGACTGTCATTTTCGGGGGAGCTGTTTTTT
once,TRBJ2-7,.,TRBV29-1,CSVVDSLWGLYEQYF,TGCAGCGTTGTTGACTCCCTATGGGGGCTCTACGAGCAGTACTTC
many,TRBJ1-4,.,TRBV11-2,CASSRGQLNEKLFF,TGTGCCAGCAGCCGAGGACAGTTAAATGAAAAACTGTTTTTT
.,TRBJ2-7,TRBD1,TRBV5-6,CASSLGMTGPTYEQYF,TGTGCCAGCAGCTTGGGGATGACAGGGCCAACCTACGAGCAGTACTTC
once,TRBJ1-5,TRBD1,TRBV11-2,CASSLIQGDDQPQHF,TGTGCCAGCAGCTTGATACAGGGGGACGATCAGCCCCAGCATTTT
.,TRBJ2-1,.,TRBV5-1,CASSLYDEQFF,TGCGCCAGCAGCTTGTATGATGAGCAGTTCTTC
.,TRBJ1-5,.,TRBV19,CASSNRYQPQHF,TGTGCCAGTAGTAACAGGTATCAGCCCCAGCATTTT
.,TRBJ1-2,.,TRBV23-1,CASSQPDLYGYTF,TGCGCCAGCAGTCAACCAGACCTATATGGCTACACCTTC
.,TRBJ1-1,.,TRBV27,CASSTRLLNTEAFF,TGTGCCAGCTCCACGCGGCTGTTGAACACTGAAGCTTTCTTT
.,TRBJ1-4,.,TRBV7-2,CASSPQKGLGEKLFF,TGTGCCAGCAGCCCACAGAAGGGGTTAGGGGAAAAACTGTTTTTT
few,TRBJ1-1,.,TRBV4-1,CASSQATWTFF,TGCGCCAGCAGCCAAGCTACCTGGACTTTCTTT
.,TRBJ1-1,TRBD1,TRBV5-6,CASSLKGQGYTEAFF,TGTGCCAGCAGCTTGAAAGGACAGGGGTACACTGAAGCTTTCTTT
.,TRBJ2-3,.,TRBV27,CASRTGLRSPTRDTQYF,TGTGCCAGCAGGACGGGACTCCGAAGCCCGACGCGTGATACGCAGTATTTT
.,TRBJ1-1,TRBD1,TRBV18,CASSPSIGRGMNTEAFF,TGTGCCAGCTCACCAAGCATTGGCAGGGGGATGAACACTGAAGCTTTCTTT
.,TRBJ2-5,.,TRBV6-1,CASSTGPETQYF,TGTGCCAGCAGTACAGGGCCAGAGACCCAGTACTTC
.,TRBJ2-1,TRBD2,TRBV5-5,CASGGTSGSNEQFF,TGTGCCAGCGGGGGGACTAGCGGGAGTAATGAGCAGTTCTTC
.,TRBJ2-7,TRBD2,TRBV18,CASSPTTSGSYEQYF,TGTGCCAGCTCACCCACGACTAGCGGCTCCTACGAGCAGTACTTC
.,TRBJ2-5,TRBD2,TRBV5-8,CASSGTGLAGGETQYF,TGTGCCAGCAGCGGAACGGGACTAGCGGGAGGAGAGACCCAGTACTTC
.,TRBJ2-3,TRBD2,TRBV7-9,CASNWGRESDTQYF,TGTGCCAGCAACTGGGGGAGGGAGAGTGATACGCAGTATTTT